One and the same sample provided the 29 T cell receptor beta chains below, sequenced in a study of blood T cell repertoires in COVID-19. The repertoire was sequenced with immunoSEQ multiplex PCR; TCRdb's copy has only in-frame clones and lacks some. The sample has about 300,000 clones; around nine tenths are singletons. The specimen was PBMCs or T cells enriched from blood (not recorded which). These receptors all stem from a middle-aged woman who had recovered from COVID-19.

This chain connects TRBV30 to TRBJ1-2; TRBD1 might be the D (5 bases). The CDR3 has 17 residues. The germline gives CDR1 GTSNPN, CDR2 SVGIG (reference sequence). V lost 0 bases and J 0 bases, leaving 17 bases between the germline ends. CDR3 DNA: TGTGCCTGGAGTGTATGGTCCGGGGGGACGACTAACTATGGCTACACCTTC. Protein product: CAWSVWSGGTTNYGYTF.

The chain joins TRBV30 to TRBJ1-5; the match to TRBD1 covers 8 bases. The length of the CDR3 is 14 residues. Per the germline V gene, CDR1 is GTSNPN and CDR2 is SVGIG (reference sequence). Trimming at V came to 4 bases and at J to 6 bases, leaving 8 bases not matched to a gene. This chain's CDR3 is CAWTAGGGSQPQHF. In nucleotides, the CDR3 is TGTGCCTGGACCGCAGGGGGCGGGAGTCAGCCCCAGCATTTT.

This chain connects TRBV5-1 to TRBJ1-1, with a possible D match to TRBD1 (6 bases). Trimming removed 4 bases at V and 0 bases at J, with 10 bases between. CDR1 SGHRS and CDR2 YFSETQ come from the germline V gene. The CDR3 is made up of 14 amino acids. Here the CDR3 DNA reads TGCGCCAGCAGCCCGGGACATATGAACACTGAAGCTTTCTTT. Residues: CASSPGHMNTEAFF. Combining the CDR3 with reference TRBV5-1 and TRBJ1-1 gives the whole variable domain KAGVTQTPRYLIKTRGQQVTLSCSPISGHRSVSWYQQTPGQGLQFLFEYFSETQRNKGNFPGRFSGRQFSNSRSEMNVSTLELGDSALYLCASSPGHMNTEAFFGQGTRLTVV.

As DNA, the CDR3 is TGTGCCAGTAGTCACAGGGCTGGGGCCAACGTCCTGACTTTC. Amino acid sequence: CASSHRAGANVLTF. The rearrangement uses TRBV19 and TRBJ2-6; D might be TRBD1 (6 bases). V gave up 5 bases and J gave up 2 bases, with 7 bases separating them. The CDR3 spans 14 residues. Germline CDR1 LNHDA, CDR2 SQIVND (reference sequence).

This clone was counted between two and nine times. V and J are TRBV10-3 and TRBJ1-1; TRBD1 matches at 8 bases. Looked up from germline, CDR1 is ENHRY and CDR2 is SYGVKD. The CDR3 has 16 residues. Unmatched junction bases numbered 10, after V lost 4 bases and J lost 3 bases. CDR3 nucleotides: TGTGCCATCAGTGCGCAGGGGGCTCCCCTTTACACTGAAGCTTTCTTT. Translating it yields CAISAQGAPLYTEAFF.

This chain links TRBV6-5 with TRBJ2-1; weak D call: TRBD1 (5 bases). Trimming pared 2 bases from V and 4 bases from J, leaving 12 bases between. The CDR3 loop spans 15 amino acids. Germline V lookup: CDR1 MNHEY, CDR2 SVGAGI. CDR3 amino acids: CASSYQWGPYNEQFF. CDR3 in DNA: TGTGCCAGCAGTTACCAATGGGGCCCTTACAATGAGCAGTTCTTC.

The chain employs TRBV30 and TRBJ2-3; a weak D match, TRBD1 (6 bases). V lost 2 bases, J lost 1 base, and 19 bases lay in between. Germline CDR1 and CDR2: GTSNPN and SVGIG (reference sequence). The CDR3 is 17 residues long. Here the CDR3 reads CAWSPSPRDTRTDTQYF. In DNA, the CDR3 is TGTGCCTGGAGTCCGAGCCCCCGGGACACTCGCACAGATACGCAGTATTTT.

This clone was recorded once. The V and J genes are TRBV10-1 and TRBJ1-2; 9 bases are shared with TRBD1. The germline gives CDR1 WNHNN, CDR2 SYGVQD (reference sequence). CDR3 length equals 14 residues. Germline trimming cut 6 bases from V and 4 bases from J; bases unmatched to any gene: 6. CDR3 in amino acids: CASRTMTGGYGYTF. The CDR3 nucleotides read TGCGCCAGCAGGACTATGACAGGGGGCTATGGCTACACCTTC.

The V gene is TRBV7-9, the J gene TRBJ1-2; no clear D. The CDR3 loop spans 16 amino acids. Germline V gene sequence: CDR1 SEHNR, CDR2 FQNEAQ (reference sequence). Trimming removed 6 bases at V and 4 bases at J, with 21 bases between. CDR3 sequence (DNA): TGTGCCAGCAGTCTCAACGGACGCCCAGCGGGCTATGGCTACACCTTC. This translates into CASSLNGRPAGYGYTF.

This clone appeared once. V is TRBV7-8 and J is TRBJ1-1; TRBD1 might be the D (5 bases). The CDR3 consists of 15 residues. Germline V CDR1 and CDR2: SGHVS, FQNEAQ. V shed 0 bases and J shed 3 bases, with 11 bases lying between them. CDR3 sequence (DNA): TGTGCCAGCAGCTTAGCCCCACAGGTGGACACTGAAGCTTTCTTT. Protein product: CASSLAPQVDTEAFF.

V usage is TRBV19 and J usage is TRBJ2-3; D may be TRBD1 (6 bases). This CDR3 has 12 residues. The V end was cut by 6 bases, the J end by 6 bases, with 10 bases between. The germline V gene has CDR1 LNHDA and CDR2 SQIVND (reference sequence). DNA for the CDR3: TGTGCCAGTAGGTCAACAGGGGATACGCAGTATTTT. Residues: CASRSTGDTQYF.

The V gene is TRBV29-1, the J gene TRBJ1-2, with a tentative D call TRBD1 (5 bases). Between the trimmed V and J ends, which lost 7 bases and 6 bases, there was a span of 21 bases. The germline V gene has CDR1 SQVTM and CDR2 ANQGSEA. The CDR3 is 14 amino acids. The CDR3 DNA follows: TGCAGCGCTACTCCCGGACAACCTGAGGATGGCTACACCTTC. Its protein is CSATPGQPEDGYTF.

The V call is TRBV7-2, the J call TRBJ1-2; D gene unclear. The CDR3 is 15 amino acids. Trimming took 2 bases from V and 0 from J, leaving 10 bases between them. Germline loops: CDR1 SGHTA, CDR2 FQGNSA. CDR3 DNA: TGTGCCAGCAGCTTATTGGGCCTATCTAACTATGGCTACACCTTC. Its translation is CASSLLGLSNYGYTF.

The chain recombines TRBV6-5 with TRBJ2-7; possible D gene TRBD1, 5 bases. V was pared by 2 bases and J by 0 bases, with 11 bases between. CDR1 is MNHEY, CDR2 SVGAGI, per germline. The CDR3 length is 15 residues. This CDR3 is CASSYLGRGSYEQYF. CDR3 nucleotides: TGTGCCAGCAGTTACCTGGGTAGGGGCTCCTACGAGCAGTACTTC.

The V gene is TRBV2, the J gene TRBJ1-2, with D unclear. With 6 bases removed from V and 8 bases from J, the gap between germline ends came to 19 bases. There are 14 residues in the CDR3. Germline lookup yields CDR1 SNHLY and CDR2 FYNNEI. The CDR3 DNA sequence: TGTGCCAGCAGCACAACCATGGGGAGCGTCGGCTACACCTTC. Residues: CASSTTMGSVGYTF.

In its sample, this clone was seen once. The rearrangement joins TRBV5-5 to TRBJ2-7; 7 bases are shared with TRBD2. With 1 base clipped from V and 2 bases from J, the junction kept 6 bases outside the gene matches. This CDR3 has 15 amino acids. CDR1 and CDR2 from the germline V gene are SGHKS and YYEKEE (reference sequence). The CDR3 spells CASSLRSSGPYEQYF. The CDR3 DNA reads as TGTGCCAGCAGCTTGAGGTCTAGCGGACCCTACGAGCAGTACTTC.

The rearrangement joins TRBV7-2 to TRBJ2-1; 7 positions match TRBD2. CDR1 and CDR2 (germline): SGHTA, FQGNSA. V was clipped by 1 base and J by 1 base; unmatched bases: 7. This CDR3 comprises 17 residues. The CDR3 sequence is CASSLEGSGWSYNEQFF. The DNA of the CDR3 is TGTGCCAGCAGCTTAGAAGGTAGCGGGTGGTCCTACAATGAGCAGTTCTTC.

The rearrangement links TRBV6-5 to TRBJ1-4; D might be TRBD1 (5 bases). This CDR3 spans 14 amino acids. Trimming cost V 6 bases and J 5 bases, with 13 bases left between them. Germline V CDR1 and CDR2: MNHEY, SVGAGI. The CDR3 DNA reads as TGTGCCAGCAGGGGGCCCGGTTCAAATGAAAAACTGTTTTTT. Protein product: CASRGPGSNEKLFF.

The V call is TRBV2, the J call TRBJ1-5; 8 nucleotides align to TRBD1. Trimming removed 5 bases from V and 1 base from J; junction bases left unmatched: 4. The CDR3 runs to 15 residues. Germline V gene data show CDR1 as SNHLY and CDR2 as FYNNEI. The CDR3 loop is CASSPGQGSNQPQHF. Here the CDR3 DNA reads TGTGCCAGCAGTCCCGGACAGGGCAGCAATCAGCCCCAGCATTTT.

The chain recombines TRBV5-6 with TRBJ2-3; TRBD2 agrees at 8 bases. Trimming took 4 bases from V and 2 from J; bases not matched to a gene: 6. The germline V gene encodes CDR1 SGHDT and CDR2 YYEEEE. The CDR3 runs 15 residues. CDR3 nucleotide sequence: TGTGCCAGCAGCCCAGGGACTAGGACCACAGATACGCAGTATTTT. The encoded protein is CASSPGTRTTDTQYF.

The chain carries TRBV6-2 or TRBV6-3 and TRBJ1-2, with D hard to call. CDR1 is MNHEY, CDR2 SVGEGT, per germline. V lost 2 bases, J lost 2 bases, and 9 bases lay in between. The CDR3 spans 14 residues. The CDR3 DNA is TGTGCCAGCAGTTACCCAGCAGGCAACTATGGCTACACCTTC. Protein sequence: CASSYPAGNYGYTF.

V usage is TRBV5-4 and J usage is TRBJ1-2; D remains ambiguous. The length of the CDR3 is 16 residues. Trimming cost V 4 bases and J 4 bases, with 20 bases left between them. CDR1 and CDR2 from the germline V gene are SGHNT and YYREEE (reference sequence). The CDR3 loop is CASSPGHRSPTYGYTF. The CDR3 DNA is TGTGCCAGCAGCCCGGGTCATAGGAGCCCCACCTATGGCTACACCTTC.

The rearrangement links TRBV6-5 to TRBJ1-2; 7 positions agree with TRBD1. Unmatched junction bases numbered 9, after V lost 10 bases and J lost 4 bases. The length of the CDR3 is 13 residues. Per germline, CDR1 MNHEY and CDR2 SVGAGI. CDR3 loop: CATMTGSSYGYTF. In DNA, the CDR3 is TGTGCCACGATGACAGGGTCTAGCTATGGCTACACCTTC.

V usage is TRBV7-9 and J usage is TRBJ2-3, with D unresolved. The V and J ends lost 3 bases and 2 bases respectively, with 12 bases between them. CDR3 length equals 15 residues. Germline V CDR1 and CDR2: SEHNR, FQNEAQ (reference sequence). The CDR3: CASSFYSSNTDTQYF. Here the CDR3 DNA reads TGTGCCAGCAGCTTTTACTCATCAAACACAGATACGCAGTATTTT.

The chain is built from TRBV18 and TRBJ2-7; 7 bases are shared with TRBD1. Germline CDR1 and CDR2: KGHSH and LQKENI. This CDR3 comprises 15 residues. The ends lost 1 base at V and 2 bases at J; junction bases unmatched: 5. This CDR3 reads CASSPHRGLTYEQYF. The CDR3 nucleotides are TGTGCCAGCTCACCACACAGGGGTCTGACCTACGAGCAGTACTTC.

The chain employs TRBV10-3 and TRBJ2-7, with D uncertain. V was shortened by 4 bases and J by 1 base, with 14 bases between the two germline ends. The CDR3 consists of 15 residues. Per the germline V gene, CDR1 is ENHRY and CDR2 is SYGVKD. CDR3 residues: CAISAGVAESYEQYF. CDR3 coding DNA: TGTGCCATCAGTGCCGGAGTGGCGGAGTCCTACGAGCAGTACTTC.

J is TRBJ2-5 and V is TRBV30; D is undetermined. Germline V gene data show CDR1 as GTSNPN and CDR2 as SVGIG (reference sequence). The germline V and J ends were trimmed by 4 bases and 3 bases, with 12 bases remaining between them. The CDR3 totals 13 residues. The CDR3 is CAWNWAFEETQYF. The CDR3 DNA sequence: TGTGCCTGGAATTGGGCATTCGAAGAGACCCAGTACTTC.

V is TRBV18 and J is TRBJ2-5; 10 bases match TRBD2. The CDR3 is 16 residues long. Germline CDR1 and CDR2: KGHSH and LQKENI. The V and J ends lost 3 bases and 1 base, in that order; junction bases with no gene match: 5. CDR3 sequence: CASSPISGGTQETQYF. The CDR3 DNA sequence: TGTGCCAGCTCACCCATTAGCGGGGGGACCCAAGAGACCCAGTACTTC.

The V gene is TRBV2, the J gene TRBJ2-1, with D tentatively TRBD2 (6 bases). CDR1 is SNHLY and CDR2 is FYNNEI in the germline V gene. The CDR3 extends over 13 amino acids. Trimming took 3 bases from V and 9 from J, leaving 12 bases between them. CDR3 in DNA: TGTGCCAGCAGTGATGATAGCGGAACTGAGCAGTTCTTC. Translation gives CASSDDSGTEQFF. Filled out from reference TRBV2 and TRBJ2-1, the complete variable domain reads EPEVTQTPSHQVTQMGQEVILRCVPISNHLYFYWYRQILGQKVEFLVSFYNNEISEKSEIFDDQFSVERPDGSNFTLKIRSTKLEDSAMYFCASSDDSGTEQFFGPGTRLTVL.